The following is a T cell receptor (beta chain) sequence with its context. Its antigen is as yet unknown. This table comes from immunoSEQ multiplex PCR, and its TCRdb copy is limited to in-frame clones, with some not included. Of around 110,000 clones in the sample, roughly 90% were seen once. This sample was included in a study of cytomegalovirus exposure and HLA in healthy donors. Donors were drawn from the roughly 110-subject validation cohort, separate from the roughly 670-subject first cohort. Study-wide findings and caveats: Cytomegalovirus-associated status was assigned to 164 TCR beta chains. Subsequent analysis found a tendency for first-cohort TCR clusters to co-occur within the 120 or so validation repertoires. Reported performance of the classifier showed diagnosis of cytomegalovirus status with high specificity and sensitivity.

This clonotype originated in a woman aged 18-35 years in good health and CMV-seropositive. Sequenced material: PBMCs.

DNA of the CDR3: TGTGCCACCAGCGACAGGGATAATTCACCCCTCCACTTT. Translated: CATSDRDNSPLHF. The genes are TRBV15 and TRBJ1-6; 7 positions agree with TRBD1. The CDR3 length is 13 residues. The junction had 0 bases not matched to a gene; V was cut back by 5 bases and J by 5 bases. Germline V lookup: CDR1 LNHNV, CDR2 YYDKDF (reference sequence).